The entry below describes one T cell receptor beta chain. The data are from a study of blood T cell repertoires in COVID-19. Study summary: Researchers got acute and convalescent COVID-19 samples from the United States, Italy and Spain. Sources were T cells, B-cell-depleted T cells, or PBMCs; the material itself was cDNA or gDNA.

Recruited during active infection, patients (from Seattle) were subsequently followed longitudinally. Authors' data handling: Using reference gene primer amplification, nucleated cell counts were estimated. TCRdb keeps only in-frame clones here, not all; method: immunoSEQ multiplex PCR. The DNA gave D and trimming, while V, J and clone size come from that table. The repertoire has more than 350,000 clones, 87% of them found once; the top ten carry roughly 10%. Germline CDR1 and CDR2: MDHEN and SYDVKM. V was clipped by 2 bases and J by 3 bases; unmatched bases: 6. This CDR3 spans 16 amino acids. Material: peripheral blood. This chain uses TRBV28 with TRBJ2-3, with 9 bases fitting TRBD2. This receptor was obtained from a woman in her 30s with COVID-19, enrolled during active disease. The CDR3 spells CASSLGAGGPTDTQYF. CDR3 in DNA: TGTGCCAGCAGTTTAGGGGCGGGAGGGCCAACAGATACGCAGTATTTT. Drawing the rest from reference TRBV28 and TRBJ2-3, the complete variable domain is DVKVTQSSRYLVKRTGEKVFLECVQDMDHENMFWYRQDPGLGLRLIYFSYDVKMKEKGDIPEGYSVSREKKERFSLILESASTNQTSMYLCASSLGAGGPTDTQYFGPGTRLTVL.